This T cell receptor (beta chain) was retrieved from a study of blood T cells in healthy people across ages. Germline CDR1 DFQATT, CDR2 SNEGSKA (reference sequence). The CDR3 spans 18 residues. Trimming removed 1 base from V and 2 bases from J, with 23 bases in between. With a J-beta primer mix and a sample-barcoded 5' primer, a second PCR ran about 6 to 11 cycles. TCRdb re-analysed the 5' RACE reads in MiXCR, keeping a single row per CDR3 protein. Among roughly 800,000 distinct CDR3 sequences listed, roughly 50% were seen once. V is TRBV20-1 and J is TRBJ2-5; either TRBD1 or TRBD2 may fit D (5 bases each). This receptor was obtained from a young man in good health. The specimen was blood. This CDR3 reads CSARARLVNYWGQETQYF. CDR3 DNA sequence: TGCAGTGCTAGAGCTCGATTAGTGAATTACTGGGGGCAAGAGACCCAGTACTTC.